Below, 22 T cell receptor beta chains from the same sample are listed, as sequenced in a study of T cell changes during pregnancy in multiple sclerosis. The assay was immunoSEQ multiplex PCR, and TCRdb's table has in-frame clones only and misses some. The table records around 110,000 clones, around 90% of them present only once. The source was peripheral blood, collected before pregnancy. Every receptor here comes from a female donor with multiple sclerosis, enrolled in a pregnancy study.

The genes are TRBV4-1 and TRBJ2-7, with a weak D call TRBD1 (6 bases). V lost 0 bases and J lost 3, with 15 bases in between. Germline loops: CDR1 MGHRA, CDR2 YSYEKL. CDR3 size: 16 residues. The CDR3 DNA reads as TGCGCCAGCAGCCAAGAACCAGGGGCCAATAGCTACGAGCAGTACTTC. As protein: CASSQEPGANSYEQYF.

This sequence joins TRBV5-4 and TRBJ2-3; D is perhaps TRBD2 (6 bases). Trimming pared 4 bases from V and 3 bases from J, leaving 15 bases between. CDR1 and CDR2 (germline): SGHNT, YYREEE (reference sequence). The CDR3 consists of 15 residues. The CDR3: CASSQELASTDTQYF. The DNA of the CDR3 is TGTGCCAGCAGCCAAGAACTAGCTTCAACAGATACGCAGTATTTT.

The chain joins TRBV28 to TRBJ2-7; 10 bases line up with TRBD1. This CDR3 region has 16 residues. After removal of 6 bases from V and 6 bases from J, the junction contained 14 bases not matched to a gene. Germline CDR1 is MDHEN and CDR2 is SYDVKM. CDR3 residues: CASRRSGTGVFGEQYF. CDR3 DNA: TGTGCCAGCAGACGATCCGGGACAGGGGTATTCGGCGAGCAGTACTTC.

The CDR3 protein is CASSLFTGTGDVNEQFF. The CDR3 coding sequence is TGCGCCAGCAGCTTATTTACCGGGACAGGGGACGTCAATGAGCAGTTCTTC. The rearrangement joins TRBV5-1 to TRBJ2-1; 10 bases line up with TRBD1. The J segment lost 6 bases and the V segment lost 2 bases, leaving 11 bases of the junction unmatched. Germline V gene sequence: CDR1 SGHRS, CDR2 YFSETQ. CDR3 size: 17 residues.

The V call is TRBV30, the J call TRBJ1-5, with D hard to call. The length of the CDR3 is 14 residues. The V gene lost 1 base and the J gene lost 6 bases, with 13 bases spanning the gap. Germline V gene sequence: CDR1 GTSNPN, CDR2 SVGIG (reference sequence). The CDR3 here is CAWSEGGLGQPQHF. The CDR3, as DNA: TGTGCCTGGAGTGAGGGAGGTCTCGGTCAGCCCCAGCATTTT.

This clone was found a few times. V gene TRBV29-1 combines with J gene TRBJ1-1; no definite D call. Germline CDR1 SQVTM, CDR2 ANQGSEA. The CDR3 runs to 14 residues. The V and J ends lost 4 bases and 6 bases respectively, with 18 bases between them. The CDR3 DNA reads as TGCAGCGTTGGGTTAGCGATTACGGGCCCTGAAGCTTTCTTT. Its protein product is CSVGLAITGPEAFF.

This sequence joins TRBV7-9 and TRBJ1-5; 7 nucleotides line up with TRBD1. V was pared by 4 bases and J by 2 bases, with 11 bases of the junction left unmatched. Germline assignment: CDR1 SEHNR and CDR2 FQNEAQ (reference sequence). The CDR3 contains 17 residues. Written as DNA, the CDR3 is TGTGCCAGCAGCTCCTTCACAGGGGCGGAGGGCAATCAGCCCCAGCATTTT. It translates to CASSSFTGAEGNQPQHF.

The V and J genes are TRBV10-3 and TRBJ2-7; D perhaps matches TRBD2 (5 bases). Between the trimmed V and J ends, which lost 4 bases and 3 bases, there was a span of 7 bases. CDR3 length: 12 amino acids. Germline lookup yields CDR1 ENHRY and CDR2 SYGVKD. In DNA form, the CDR3 reads TGTGCCATCAGTGCCGGGAACTACGAGCAGTACTTC. It encodes CAISAGNYEQYF.

The V and J genes are TRBV11-1 and TRBJ2-7; TRBD2 matches at 12 bases. The CDR3 runs to 15 residues. The germline CDR1 and CDR2 sequences are SGHAT and FQDESV (reference sequence). V was pared by 6 bases and J by 1 base, with 4 bases of the junction left unmatched. For the CDR3, the DNA is TGTGCCAGCAGACTGACTAGCGGGGGTTCCTACGAGCAGTACTTC. As protein: CASRLTSGGSYEQYF. The whole variable domain, remainder taken from reference TRBV11-1 and TRBJ2-7, is EAEVAQSPRYKITEKSQAVAFWCDPISGHATLYWYRQILGQGPELLVQFQDESVVDDSQLPKDRFSAERLKGVDSTLKIQPAELGDSAMYLCASRLTSGGSYEQYFGPGTRLTVT.

This chain connects TRBV7-8 to TRBJ2-3; D might be TRBD2 (6 bases). V was clipped by 5 bases and J by 6 bases, with 30 bases between them. The germline gives CDR1 SGHVS, CDR2 FQNEAQ. The CDR3 sequence is 19 residues long. CDR3 DNA sequence: TGTGCCAGCAGCAACGGGGCGGGGCTCTCAGATACGTCGGCCGATACGCAGTATTTT. Its protein product is CASSNGAGLSDTSADTQYF.

The chain is built from TRBV6-5 and TRBJ2-2; no clear D gene. Trimming removed 4 bases at V and 7 bases at J, with 10 bases between. The CDR3 extends over 13 amino acids. The germline V gene encodes CDR1 MNHEY and CDR2 SVGAGI. The CDR3 protein is CASSLKLRGELFF. The DNA for the CDR3 is TGTGCCAGCAGTTTGAAGTTGCGCGGGGAGCTGTTTTTT.

The CDR3 loop is CASSPLLGQGRGGYTF. The CDR3 DNA sequence: TGCGCCAGCAGCCCTCTCCTCGGACAGGGCAGAGGTGGCTACACCTTC. The rearrangement links TRBV5-1 to TRBJ1-2; 8 positions match TRBD1. Germline-derived CDR1 and CDR2 are SGHRS and YFSETQ. This CDR3 is built from 16 residues. Trimming took 4 bases from V and 7 from J; bases not matched to a gene: 15.

The rearrangement links TRBV6-1 to TRBJ2-3, with 12 bases that match TRBD2. The V segment lost 3 bases and the J segment 5 bases; nucleotides outside the gene matches: 6. Per germline, CDR1 MNHNS and CDR2 SASEGT. The length of the CDR3 is 16 residues. This CDR3 is CASSERTSGVGDTQYF. CDR3 in DNA: TGTGCCAGCAGTGAGAGGACTAGCGGGGTGGGAGATACGCAGTATTTT.

This clone has only one observation. The J gene is TRBJ2-7, the V gene TRBV7-6; the D is unclear. Germline V gene data show CDR1 as SGHVS and CDR2 as FNYEAQ. V was clipped by 1 base and J by 0 bases, with 7 bases between them. The length of the CDR3 is 14 residues. The CDR3 bases are TGTGCCAGCAGCTTAGACAAGAACTCCTACGAGCAGTACTTC. Protein sequence: CASSLDKNSYEQYF.

V usage is TRBV4-1 and J usage is TRBJ1-6; D remains unclear. The CDR3 is 13 amino acids. V was cut by 4 bases and J by 7 bases, with 8 bases left in between. CDR1 is MGHRA, CDR2 YSYEKL, per germline. This chain's CDR3 is CASSRFENSPLHF. The CDR3 DNA follows: TGCGCCAGCAGCCGATTTGAGAATTCACCCCTCCACTTT.

The rearrangement uses TRBV6-6 and TRBJ1-4; TRBD1 is a possible D gene (5 bases). The CDR3 sequence is 12 residues long. Germline assignment: CDR1 MNHNY and CDR2 SVGAGI (reference sequence). The germline V and J ends were trimmed by 7 bases and 12 bases, with 15 bases remaining between them. The CDR3 DNA reads TGTGCCAGCACCTGGGGCCTAGAGGAACTGTTTTTT. It specifies CASTWGLEELFF.

The V call is TRBV30, the J call TRBJ2-7; TRBD2 matches at 8 bases. Trimming cost V 7 bases and J 2 bases; bases outside gene matches: 4. This CDR3 comprises 12 residues. CDR1 and CDR2 from the germline V gene are GTSNPN and SVGIG (reference sequence). The CDR3 DNA follows: TGTGCCTCCGGCGGGGGGACCTACGAGCAGTACTTC. The encoded protein is CASGGGTYEQYF.

The chain couples TRBV10-3 to TRBJ2-3, with TRBD2 matching over 8 bases. The CDR3 consists of 15 residues. With V trimmed by 7 bases and J by 5 bases, 11 bases remained unmatched. The germline gives CDR1 ENHRY, CDR2 SYGVKD. The CDR3 DNA is TGTGCCATCAACCCGGGTAGCGGGGTGGTAGATACGCAGTATTTT. Translated, it gives CAINPGSGVVDTQYF.

The chain links TRBV29-1 to TRBJ2-3; weak D call: TRBD1 (6 bases). The CDR3 is 14 residues long. CDR1 and CDR2 from the germline V gene are SQVTM and ANQGSEA. V was clipped by 4 bases and J by 5 bases, with 16 bases between them. This chain's CDR3 is CSVARAGRGDTQYF. Written as DNA, the CDR3 is TGCAGCGTTGCTAGGGCGGGCAGGGGAGATACGCAGTATTTT.

The chain combines TRBV30 with TRBJ1-1; unclear D gene. In germline, CDR1 is GTSNPN, CDR2 SVGIG (reference sequence). V was cut by 4 bases and J by 8 bases, with 8 bases left in between. The CDR3 runs 10 residues. The CDR3 here is CAWNGQEAFF. Here the CDR3 DNA reads TGTGCCTGGAATGGTCAGGAAGCTTTCTTT.

V is TRBV27 and J is TRBJ1-5; perhaps TRBD1 as D (5 bases). Germline V gene lookup returns CDR1 MNHEY and CDR2 SMNVEV (reference sequence). Trimming left V 7 bases short and J 0 bases short, with 16 bases between. The CDR3 extends over 16 amino acids. CDR3 region: CASILRRGHSNQPQHF. CDR3 bases: TGTGCCAGCATCCTTCGAAGGGGCCATAGCAATCAGCCCCAGCATTTT.

This chain links TRBV29-1 with TRBJ1-2, with D possibly matching TRBD1 (5 bases). The CDR3 is 13 amino acids. Germline lookup yields CDR1 SQVTM and CDR2 ANQGSEA. With 7 bases removed from V and 4 bases from J, the gap between germline ends came to 16 bases. CDR3 sequence: CSAGGGRSYGYTF. CDR3 bases: TGCAGCGCGGGGGGGGGAAGGAGCTATGGCTACACCTTC.